This record covers a single T cell receptor beta chain. This sample stems from a study of blood T cell repertoires in COVID-19. Across the whole study: Samples representing acute and convalescent COVID-19 were sourced from the United States, Italy and Spain. Nucleic acid was either cDNA or gDNA, and it came from T cells, B-cell-depleted T cells, or PBMCs.

Profiling relied on immunoSEQ multiplex PCR, and the TCRdb table lists in-frame clones only, not all of them. The sample has over 350,000 clones, 86% seen once. The V gene's germline CDR1 is SNHLY and CDR2 FYNNEI. Germline trimming cut 5 bases from V and 7 bases from J; bases unmatched to any gene: 12. The CDR3 has 15 amino acids. This TCR came from a woman under 40 with active or convalescent COVID-19. V gene TRBV2 combines with J gene TRBJ2-7; 9 nucleotides agree with TRBD1. Sequenced sample: peripheral blood. CDR3 bases: TGTGCCAGCAGTTTGTGGGGGGACAGGGTTCGGGAGCAGTACTTC. Translation: CASSLWGDRVREQYF.